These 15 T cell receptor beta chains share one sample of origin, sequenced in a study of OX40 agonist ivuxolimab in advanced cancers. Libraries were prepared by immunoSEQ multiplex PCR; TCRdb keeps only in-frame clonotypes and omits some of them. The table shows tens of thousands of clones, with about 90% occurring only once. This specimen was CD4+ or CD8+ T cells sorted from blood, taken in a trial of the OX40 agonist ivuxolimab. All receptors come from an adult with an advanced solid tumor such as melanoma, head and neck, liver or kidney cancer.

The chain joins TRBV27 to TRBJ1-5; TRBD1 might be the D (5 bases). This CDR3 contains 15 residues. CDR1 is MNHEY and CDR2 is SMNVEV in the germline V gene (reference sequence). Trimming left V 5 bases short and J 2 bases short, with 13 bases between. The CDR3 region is CASSGGGWGNQPQHF. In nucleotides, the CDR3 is TGTGCCAGCAGTGGGGGGGGTTGGGGCAATCAGCCCCAGCATTTT.

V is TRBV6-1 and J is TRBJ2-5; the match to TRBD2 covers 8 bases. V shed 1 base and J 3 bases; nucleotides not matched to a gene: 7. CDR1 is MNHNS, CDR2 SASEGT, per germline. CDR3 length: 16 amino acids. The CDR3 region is CASSEGVAGREETQYF. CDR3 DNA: TGTGCCAGCAGTGAAGGGGTAGCGGGACGAGAAGAGACCCAGTACTTC.

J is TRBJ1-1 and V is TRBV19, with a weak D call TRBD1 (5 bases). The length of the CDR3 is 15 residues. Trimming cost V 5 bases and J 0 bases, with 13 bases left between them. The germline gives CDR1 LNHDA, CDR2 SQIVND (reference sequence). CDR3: CASSYSGGVNTEAFF. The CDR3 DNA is TGTGCCAGTAGTTATAGTGGGGGAGTGAACACTGAAGCTTTCTTT.

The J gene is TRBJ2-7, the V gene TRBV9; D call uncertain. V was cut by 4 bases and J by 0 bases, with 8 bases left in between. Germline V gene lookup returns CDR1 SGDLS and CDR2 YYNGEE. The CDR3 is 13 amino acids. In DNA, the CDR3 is TGTGCCAGCAGCCCCCCTAGCTCCTACGAGCAGTACTTC. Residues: CASSPPSSYEQYF.

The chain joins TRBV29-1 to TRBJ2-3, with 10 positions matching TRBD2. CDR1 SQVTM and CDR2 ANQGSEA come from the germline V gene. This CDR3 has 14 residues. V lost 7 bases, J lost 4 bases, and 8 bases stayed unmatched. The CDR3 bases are TGCAGCGCCACTGGAAGCGGGAGGGCAGATACGCAGTATTTT. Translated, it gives CSATGSGRADTQYF.

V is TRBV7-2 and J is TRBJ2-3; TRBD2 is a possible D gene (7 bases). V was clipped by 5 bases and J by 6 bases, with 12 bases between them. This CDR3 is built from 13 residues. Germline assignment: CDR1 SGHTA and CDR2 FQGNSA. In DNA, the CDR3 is TGTGCCAGCAGCCAGGGAGGGGGGGATACGCAGTATTTT. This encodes CASSQGGGDTQYF.

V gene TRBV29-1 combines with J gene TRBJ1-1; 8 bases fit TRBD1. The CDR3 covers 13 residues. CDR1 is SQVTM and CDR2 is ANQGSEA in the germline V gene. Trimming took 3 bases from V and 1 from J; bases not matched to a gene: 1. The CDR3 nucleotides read TGCAGCGTTGATGGACAGGGGAACACTGAAGCTTTCTTT. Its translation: CSVDGQGNTEAFF.

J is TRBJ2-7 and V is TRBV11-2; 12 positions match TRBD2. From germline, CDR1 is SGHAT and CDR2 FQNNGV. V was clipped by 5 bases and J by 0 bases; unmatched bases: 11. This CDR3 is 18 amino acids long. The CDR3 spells CASSPNYGLAGSSYEQYF. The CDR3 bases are TGTGCCAGCAGCCCGAACTACGGACTAGCGGGGAGCTCCTACGAGCAGTACTTC.

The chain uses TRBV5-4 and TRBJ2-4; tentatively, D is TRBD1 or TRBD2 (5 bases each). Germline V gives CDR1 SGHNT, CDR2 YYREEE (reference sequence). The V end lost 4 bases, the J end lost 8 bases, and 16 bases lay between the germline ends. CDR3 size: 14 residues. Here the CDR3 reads CASSPGTPKDIQYF. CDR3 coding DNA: TGTGCCAGCAGCCCCGGGACCCCGAAGGACATTCAGTACTTC.

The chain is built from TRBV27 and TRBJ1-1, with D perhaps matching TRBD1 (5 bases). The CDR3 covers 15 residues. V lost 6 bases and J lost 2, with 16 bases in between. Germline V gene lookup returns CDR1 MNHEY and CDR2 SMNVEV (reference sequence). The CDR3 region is CASRPGGTGNTEAFF. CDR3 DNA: TGTGCCAGCAGACCGGGGGGGACGGGAAACACTGAAGCTTTCTTT.

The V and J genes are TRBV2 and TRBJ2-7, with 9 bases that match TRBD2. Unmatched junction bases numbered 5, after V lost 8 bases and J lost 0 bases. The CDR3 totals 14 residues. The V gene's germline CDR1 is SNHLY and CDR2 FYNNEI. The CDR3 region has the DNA TGTGCCAGCCTTAGGACTAGCGCCTCCTACGAGCAGTACTTC. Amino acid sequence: CASLRTSASYEQYF.

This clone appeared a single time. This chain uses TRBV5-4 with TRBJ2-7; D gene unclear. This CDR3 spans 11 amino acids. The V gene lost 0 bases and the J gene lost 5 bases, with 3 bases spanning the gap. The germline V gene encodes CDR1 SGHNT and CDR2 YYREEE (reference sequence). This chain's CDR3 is CASSLGHEQYF. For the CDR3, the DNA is TGTGCCAGCAGCTTGGGCCACGAGCAGTACTTC.

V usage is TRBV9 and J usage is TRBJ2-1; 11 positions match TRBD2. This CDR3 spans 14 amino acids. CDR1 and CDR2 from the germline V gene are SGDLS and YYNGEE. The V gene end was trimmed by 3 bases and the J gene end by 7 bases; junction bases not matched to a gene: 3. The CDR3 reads CASSAASGRNEQFF. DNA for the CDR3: TGTGCCAGCAGCGCAGCTAGCGGGAGGAATGAGCAGTTCTTC.

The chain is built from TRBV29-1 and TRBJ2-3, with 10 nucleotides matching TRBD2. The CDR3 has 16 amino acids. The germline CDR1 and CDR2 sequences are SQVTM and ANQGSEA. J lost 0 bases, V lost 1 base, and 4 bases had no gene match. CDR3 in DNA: TGCAGCGTTGAAGGGTGGACTAGCGGTAGCACAGATACGCAGTATTTT. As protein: CSVEGWTSGSTDTQYF.

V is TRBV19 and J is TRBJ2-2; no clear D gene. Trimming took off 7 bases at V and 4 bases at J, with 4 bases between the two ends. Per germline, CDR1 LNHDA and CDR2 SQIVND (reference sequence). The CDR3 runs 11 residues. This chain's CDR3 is CASTGTGELFF. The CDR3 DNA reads TGTGCCAGTACGGGCACCGGGGAGCTGTTTTTT.